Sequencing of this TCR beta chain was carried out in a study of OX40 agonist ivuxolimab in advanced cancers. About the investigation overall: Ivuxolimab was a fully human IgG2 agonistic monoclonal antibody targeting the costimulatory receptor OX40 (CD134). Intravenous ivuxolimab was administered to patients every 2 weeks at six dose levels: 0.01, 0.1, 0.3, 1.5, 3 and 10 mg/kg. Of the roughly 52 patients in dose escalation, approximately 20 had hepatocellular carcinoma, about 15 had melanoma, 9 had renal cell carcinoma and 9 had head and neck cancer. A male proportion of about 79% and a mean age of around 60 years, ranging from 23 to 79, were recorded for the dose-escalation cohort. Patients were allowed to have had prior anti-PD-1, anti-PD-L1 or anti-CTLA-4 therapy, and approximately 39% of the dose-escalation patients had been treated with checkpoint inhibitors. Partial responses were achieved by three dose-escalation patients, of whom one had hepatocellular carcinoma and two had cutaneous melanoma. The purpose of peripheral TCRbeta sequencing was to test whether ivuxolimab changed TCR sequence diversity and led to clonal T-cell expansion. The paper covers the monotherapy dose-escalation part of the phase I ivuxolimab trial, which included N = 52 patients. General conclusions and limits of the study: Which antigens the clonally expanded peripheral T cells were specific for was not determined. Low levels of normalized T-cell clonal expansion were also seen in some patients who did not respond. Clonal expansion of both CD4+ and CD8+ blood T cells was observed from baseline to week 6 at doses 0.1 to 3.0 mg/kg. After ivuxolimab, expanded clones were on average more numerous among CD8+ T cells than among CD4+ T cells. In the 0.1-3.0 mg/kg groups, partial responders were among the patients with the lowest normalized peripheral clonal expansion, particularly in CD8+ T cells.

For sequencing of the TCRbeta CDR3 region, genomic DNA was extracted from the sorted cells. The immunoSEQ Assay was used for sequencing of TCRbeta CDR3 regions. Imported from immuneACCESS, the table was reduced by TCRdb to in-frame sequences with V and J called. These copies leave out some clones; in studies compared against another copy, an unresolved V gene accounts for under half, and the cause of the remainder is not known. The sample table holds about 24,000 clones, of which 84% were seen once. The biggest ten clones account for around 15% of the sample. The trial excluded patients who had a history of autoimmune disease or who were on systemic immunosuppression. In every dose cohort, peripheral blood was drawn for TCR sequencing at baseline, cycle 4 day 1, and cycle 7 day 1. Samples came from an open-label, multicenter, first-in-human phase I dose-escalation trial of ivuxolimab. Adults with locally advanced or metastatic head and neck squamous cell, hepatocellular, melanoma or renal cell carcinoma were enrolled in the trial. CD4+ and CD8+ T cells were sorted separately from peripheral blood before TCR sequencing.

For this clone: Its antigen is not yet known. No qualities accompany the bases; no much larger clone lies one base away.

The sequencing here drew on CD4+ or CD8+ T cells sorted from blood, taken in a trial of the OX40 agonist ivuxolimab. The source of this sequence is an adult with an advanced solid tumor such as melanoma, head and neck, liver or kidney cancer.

The DNA sequence is given as TGTGCCAGTAGTTGGGGGACTAGCGGGAGTTACGAGCAGTACTTC. This encodes CASSWGTSGSYEQYF. Recombination linked TRBV19 to TRBJ2-7, with 14 bases in between that match TRBD2. From V the trimming removes 5 bases and from J it removes 4 bases, while the gene matches leave 4 bases of the junction unaccounted for. Reading from cysteine to phenylalanine, the CDR3 counts 15 amino acids. Only the CDR3 region is kept as DNA, spanning 45 bases read in frame from base 1. The germline V gene (reference sequence) supplies CDR1 LNHDA and CDR2 SQIVND.